The present entry profiles one T cell receptor (beta chain) with its context. Its cognate antigen is unknown. The sample is drawn from a study of cytomegalovirus exposure and HLA in healthy donors. Study outcomes and limitations: Earlier analysis found most TCR beta V segments productive about 87% or about 30% of the time.

Germline V lookup: CDR1 MNHEY, CDR2 SMNVEV (reference sequence). This CDR3 has 16 amino acids. With V trimmed by 5 bases and J by 7 bases, 13 bases remained unmatched. The donors gave bone marrow, and they were healthy. It was with 60 Vbeta and 13 Jbeta primers that the PCR ran. Using immunoSEQ multiplex PCR, the repertoire was profiled, and TCRdb retains in-frame clones only, with some absent. The top ten clones hold roughly 6% of a sample with around 50,000 clones, under 75% of them seen once. Sequencing was performed on PBMCs. The clonotype was recovered from a man aged 25 to 40 in good health and CMV-seronegative. The gene calls are TRBV27 and TRBJ1-2, with TRBD1 matching 10 bases. This CDR3 reads CASSPTSTGGGRGYTF. The CDR3, as DNA: TGTGCCAGCAGTCCCACATCGACAGGGGGCGGGCGTGGCTACACCTTC.